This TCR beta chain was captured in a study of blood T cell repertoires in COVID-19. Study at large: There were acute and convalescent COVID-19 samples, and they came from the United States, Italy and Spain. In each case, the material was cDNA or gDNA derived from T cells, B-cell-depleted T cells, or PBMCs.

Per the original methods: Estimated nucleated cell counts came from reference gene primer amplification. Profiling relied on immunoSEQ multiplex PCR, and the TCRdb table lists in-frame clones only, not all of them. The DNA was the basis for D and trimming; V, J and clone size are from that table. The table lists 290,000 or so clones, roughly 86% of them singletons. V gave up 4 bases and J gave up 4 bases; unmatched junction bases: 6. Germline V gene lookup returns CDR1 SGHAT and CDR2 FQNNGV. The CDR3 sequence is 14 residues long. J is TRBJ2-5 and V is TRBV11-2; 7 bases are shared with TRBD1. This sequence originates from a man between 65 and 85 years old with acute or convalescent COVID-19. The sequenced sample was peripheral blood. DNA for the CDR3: TGTGCCAGCAGCTCCGGACAGGTGTTAGAGACCCAGTACTTC. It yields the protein CASSSGQVLETQYF.